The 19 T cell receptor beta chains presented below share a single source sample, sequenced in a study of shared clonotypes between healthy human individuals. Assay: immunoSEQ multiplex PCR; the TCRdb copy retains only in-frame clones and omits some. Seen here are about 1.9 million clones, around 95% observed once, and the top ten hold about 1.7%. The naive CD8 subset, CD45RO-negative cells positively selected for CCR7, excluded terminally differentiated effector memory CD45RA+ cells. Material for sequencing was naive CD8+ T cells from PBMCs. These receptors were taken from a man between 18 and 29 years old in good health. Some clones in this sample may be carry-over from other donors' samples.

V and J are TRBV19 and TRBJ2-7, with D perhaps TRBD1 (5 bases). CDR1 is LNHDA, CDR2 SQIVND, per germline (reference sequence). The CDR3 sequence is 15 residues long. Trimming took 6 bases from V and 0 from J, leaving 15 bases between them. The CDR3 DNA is TGTGCCAGTAGCTTACAGGCCACCCCCTCCTACGAGCAGTACTTC. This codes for CASSLQATPSYEQYF.

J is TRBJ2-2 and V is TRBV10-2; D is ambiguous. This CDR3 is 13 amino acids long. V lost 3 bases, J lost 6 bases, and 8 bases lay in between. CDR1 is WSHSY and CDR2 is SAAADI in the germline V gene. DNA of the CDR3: TGCGCCAGCAGTGACAGGTTGGCCGGGGAGCTGTTTTTT. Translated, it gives CASSDRLAGELFF.

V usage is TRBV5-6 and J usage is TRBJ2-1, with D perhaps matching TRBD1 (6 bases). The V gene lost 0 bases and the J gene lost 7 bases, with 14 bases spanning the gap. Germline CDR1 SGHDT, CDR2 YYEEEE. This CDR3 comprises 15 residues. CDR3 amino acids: CASSLGTVKFNEQFF. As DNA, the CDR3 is TGTGCCAGCAGCTTGGGGACAGTCAAATTTAATGAGCAGTTCTTC.

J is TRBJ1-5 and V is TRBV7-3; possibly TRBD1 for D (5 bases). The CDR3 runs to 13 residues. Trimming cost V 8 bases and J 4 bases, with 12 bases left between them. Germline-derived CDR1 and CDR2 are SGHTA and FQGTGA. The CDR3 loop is CASGRGPNQPQHF. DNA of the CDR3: TGTGCCAGCGGACGGGGACCTAATCAGCCCCAGCATTTT.

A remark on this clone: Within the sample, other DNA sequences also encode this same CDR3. The CDR3 nucleotides are TGTGCCAGCAGCTTACCCTCTGGGGCCAACGTCCTGACTTTC. Translating it yields CASSLPSGANVLTF. This sequence joins TRBV5-6 and TRBJ2-6; D gene ambiguous. The CDR3 contains 14 residues. V lost 2 bases, J lost 0 bases, and 3 bases lay in between. Germline V lookup: CDR1 SGHDT, CDR2 YYEEEE.

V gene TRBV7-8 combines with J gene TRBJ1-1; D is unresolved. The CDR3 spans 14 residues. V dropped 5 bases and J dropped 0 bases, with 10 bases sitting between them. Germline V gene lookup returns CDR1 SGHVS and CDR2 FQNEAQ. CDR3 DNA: TGTGCCAGCAGCGCCGGAGGTTTGAACACTGAAGCTTTCTTT. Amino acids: CASSAGGLNTEAFF.

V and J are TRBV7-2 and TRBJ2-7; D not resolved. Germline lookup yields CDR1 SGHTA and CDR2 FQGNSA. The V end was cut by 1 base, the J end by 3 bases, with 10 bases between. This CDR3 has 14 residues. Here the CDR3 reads CASSLVVEHYEQYF. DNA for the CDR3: TGTGCCAGCAGCTTAGTAGTGGAACACTACGAGCAGTACTTC.

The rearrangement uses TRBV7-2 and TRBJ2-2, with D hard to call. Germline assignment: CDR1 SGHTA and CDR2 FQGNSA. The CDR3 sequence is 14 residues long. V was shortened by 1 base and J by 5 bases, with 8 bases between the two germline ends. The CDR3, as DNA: TGTGCCAGCAGCTTAGACCGCCTAACCGGGGAGCTGTTTTTT. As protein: CASSLDRLTGELFF.

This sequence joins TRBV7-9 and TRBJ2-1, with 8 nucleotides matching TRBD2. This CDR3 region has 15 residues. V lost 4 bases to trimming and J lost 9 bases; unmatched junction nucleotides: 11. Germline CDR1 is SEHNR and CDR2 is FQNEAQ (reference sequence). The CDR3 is CASSSSLADPLEQFF. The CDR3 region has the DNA TGTGCCAGCAGCTCCTCACTAGCGGACCCTCTTGAGCAGTTCTTC. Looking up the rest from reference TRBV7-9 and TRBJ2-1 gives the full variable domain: DTGVSQNPRHKITKRGQNVTFRCDPISEHNRLYWYRQTLGQGPEFLTYFQNEAQLEKSRLLSDRFSAERPKGSFSTLEIQRTEQGDSAMYLCASSSSLADPLEQFFGPGTRLTVL.

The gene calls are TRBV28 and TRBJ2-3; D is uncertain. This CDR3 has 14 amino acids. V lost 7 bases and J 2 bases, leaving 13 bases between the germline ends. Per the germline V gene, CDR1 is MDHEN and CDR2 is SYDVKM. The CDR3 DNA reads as TGTGCCAGCAATTTTCGGCAGGACACAGATACGCAGTATTTT. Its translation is CASNFRQDTDTQYF.

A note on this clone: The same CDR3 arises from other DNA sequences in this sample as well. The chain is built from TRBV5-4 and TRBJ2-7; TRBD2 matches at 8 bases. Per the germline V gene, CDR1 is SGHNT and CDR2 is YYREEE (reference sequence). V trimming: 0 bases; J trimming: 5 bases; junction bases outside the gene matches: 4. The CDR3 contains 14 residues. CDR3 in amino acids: CASSLAGLAHEQYF. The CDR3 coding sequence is TGTGCCAGCAGCTTGGCCGGACTAGCCCACGAGCAGTACTTC. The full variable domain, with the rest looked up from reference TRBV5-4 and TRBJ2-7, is ETGVTQSPTHLIKTRGQQVTLRCSSQSGHNTVSWYQQALGQGPQFIFQYYREEENGRGNFPPRFSGLQFPNYSSELNVNALELDDSALYLCASSLAGLAHEQYFGPGTRLTVT.

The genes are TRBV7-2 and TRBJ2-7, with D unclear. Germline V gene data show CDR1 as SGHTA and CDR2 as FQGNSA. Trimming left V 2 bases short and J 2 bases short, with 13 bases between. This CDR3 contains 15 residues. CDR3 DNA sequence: TGTGCCAGCAGCTTACTGGAACTGACGACCTACGAGCAGTACTTC. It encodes CASSLLELTTYEQYF. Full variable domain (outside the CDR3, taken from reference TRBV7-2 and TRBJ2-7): GAGVSQSPSNKVTEKGKDVELRCDPISGHTALYWYRQSLGQGLEFLIYFQGNSAPDKSGLPSDRFSAERTGGSVSTLTIQRTQQEDSAVYLCASSLLELTTYEQYFGPGTRLTVT.

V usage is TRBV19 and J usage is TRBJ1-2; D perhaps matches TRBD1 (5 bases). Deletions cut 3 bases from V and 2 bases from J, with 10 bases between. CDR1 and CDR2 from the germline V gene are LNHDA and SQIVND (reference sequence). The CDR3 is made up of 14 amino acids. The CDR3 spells CASSISGPNYGYTF. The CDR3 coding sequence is TGTGCCAGTAGTATCTCGGGGCCCAACTATGGCTACACCTTC. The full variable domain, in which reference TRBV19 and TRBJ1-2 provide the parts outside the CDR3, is DGGITQSPKYLFRKEGQNVTLSCEQNLNHDAMYWYRQDPGQGLRLIYYSQIVNDFQKGDIAEGYSVSREKKESFPLTVTSAQKNPTAFYLCASSISGPNYGYTFGSGTRLTVV.

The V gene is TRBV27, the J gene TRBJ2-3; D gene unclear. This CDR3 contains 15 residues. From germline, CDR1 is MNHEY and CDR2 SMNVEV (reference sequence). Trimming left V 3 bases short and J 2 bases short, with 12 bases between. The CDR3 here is CASSFKGPHTDTQYF. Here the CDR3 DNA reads TGTGCCAGCAGTTTTAAAGGACCTCACACAGATACGCAGTATTTT.

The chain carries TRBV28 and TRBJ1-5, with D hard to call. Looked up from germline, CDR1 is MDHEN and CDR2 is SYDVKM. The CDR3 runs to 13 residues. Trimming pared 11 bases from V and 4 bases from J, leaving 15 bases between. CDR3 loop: CASRAVTNQPQHF. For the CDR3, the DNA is TGTGCCTCACGGGCAGTTACTAATCAGCCCCAGCATTTT.

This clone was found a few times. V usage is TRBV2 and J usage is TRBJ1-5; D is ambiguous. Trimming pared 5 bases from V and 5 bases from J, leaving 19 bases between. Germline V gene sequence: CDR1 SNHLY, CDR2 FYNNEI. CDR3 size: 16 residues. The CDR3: CASSNAVQPLDQPQHF. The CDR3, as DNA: TGTGCCAGCAGTAACGCGGTTCAGCCCTTGGATCAGCCCCAGCATTTT.

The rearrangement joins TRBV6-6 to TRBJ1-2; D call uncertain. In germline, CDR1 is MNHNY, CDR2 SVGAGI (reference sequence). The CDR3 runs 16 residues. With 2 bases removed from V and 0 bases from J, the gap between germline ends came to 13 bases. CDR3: CASSYPPSGANYGYTF. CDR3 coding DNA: TGTGCCAGCAGTTACCCTCCCAGTGGGGCTAACTATGGCTACACCTTC.

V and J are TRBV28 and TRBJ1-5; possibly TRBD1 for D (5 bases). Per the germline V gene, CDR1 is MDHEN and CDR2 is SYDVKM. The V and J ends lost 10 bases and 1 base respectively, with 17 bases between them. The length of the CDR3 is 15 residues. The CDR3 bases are TGTGCCACCAACCCTAGGGGTGGAAGCAATCAGCCCCAGCATTTT. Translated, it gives CATNPRGGSNQPQHF.

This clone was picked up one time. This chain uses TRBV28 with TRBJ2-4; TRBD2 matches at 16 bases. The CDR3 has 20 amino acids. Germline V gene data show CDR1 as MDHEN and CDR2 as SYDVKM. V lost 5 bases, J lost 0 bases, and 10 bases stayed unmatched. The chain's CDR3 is CASSISRGLAGGLAKNIQYF. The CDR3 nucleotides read TGTGCCAGCAGTATCTCGAGGGGACTAGCGGGAGGGCTAGCCAAAAACATTCAGTACTTC.